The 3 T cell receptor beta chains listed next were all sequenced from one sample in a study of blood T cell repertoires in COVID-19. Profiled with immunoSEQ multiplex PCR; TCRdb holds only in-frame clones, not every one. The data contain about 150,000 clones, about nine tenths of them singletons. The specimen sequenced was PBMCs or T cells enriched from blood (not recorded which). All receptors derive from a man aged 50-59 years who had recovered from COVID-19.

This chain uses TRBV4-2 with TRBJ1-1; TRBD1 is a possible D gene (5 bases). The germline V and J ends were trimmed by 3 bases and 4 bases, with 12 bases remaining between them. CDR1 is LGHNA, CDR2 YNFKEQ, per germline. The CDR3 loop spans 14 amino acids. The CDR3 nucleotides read TGTGCCAGCAGCCACAGGGTATGGAGCACTGAAGCTTTCTTT. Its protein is CASSHRVWSTEAFF.

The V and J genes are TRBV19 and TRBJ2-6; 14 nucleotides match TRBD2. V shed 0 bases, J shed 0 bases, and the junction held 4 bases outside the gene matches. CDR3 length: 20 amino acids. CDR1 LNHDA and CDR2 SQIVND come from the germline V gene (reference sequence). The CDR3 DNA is TGTGCCAGTAGTATAGAGGGACTAGCGGGAGCCCTCTCTGGGGCCAACGTCCTGACTTTC. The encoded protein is CASSIEGLAGALSGANVLTF.

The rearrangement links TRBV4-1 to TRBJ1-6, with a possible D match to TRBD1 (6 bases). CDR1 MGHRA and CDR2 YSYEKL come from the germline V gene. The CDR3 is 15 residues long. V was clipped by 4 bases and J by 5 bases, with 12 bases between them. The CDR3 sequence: CASSLRGGHNSPLHF. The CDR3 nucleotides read TGCGCCAGCAGCCTACGGGGGGGGCATAATTCACCCCTCCACTTT.